The source of this T cell receptor (beta chain) is a study of shared clonotypes between healthy human individuals. Comment on this clone: The antigen is not known.

The data were produced by immunoSEQ multiplex PCR, yet TCRdb's version contains in-frame clones alone and is incomplete. The sample lists roughly 850,000 clones, around 96% seen once, with about 0.25% in the top ten. V lost 1 base and J lost 0; bases outside the gene matches: 6. Germline-derived CDR1 and CDR2 are LGHNA and YSLEER. This CDR3 is built from 16 residues. The study, taken as a whole, reports: Naive subsets tended to show greater estimated richness than memory subsets.

CD45RO negativity and positive selection for CCR7 defined naive CD8 cells, a population that excluded terminally differentiated effector memory CD45RA+ cells. The specimen was naive CD8+ T cells sorted from blood. The TCR was taken from a young man in good health. The genes are TRBV4-3 and TRBJ2-7; TRBD1 matches 7 bases. CDR3 protein: CASSQGVAGGSYEQYF. Written as DNA, the CDR3 is TGCGCCAGCAGCCAAGGGGTAGCAGGGGGCTCCTACGAGCAGTACTTC.